What follows is one TCR beta chain and its context. The sample belongs to a study of T-cell memory formation after mild COVID-19. TCRdb re-called the 5' RACE reads with MiXCR, one entry per CDR3 protein. Among roughly 220,000 distinct CDR3 sequences, over 9% were seen once, and the ten largest hold 3.5% to 4%. Trimming took 2 bases from V and 2 from J, leaving 13 bases between them. The CDR3 sequence is 16 residues long. CDR1 is SGHRS and CDR2 is YFSETQ in the germline V gene. The rearrangement uses TRBV5-1 and TRBJ2-2; D is possibly TRBD2 (5 bases). Sequenced: PBMCs or a T cell subset sorted from them (not recorded which). The source is a man aged 18 to 30 who had mild COVID-19 (a few samples of this study predate the infection). Cell type and time point are not known. The CDR3: CASSFLAAPNTGELFF. The CDR3, as DNA: TGCGCCAGCAGCTTTCTAGCAGCGCCCAACACCGGGGAGCTGTTTTTT.